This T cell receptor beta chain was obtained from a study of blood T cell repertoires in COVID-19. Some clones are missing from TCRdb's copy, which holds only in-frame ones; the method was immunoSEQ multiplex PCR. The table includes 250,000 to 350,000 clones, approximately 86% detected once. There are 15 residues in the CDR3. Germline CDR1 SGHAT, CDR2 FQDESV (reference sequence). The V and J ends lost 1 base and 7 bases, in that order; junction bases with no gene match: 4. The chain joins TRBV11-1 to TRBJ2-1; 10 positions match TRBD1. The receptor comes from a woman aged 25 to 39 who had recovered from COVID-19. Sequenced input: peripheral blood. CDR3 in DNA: TGTGCCAGCAGCTTAGTTGACAGGGGGCTGAATGAGCAGTTCTTC. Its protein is CASSLVDRGLNEQFF.